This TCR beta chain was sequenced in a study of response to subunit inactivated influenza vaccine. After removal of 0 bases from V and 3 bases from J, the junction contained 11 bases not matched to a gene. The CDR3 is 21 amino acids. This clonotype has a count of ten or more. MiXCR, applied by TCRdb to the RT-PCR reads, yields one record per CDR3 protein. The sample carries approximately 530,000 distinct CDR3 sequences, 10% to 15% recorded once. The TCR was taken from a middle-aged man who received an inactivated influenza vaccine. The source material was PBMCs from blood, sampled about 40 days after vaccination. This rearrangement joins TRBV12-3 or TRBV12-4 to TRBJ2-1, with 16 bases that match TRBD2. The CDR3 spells CASSLATGGLAGGVGYNEQFF. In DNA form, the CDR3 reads TGTGCCAGCAGTTTAGCGACCGGGGGACTAGCGGGAGGGGTAGGCTACAATGAGCAGTTCTTC.